The T cell receptor (beta chain) described here comes from a study of OX40 agonist ivuxolimab in advanced cancers. Turning to the study itself: Patients were dosed with the agonistic anti-OX40 (CD134) antibody ivuxolimab. Study results and limitations: Low clonal expansion, among the lowest seen, marked partial responders at 0.1-3.0 mg/kg.

In the case of this clone: Its antigen remains unknown.

The V gene's germline CDR1 is SGHTA and CDR2 FQGNSA. The CDR3 extends over 16 amino acids. V lost 5 bases to trimming and J lost 0 bases, with 13 bases between them. Autoimmune disease history or systemic immunosuppression excluded patients. The table came from immunoSEQ multiplex PCR; TCRdb's copy has only in-frame clones and leaves some out. Among some 68,000 clones, about 87% were seen once, and the ten largest hold under 1.1%. The receptor comes from an adult with an advanced solid tumor such as melanoma, head and neck, liver or kidney cancer. The sample in question was CD4+ or CD8+ T cells sorted from blood, obtained in a trial of the OX40 agonist ivuxolimab. The chain uses TRBV7-2 and TRBJ2-2, with D hard to call. The CDR3 reads CASSLAMDPNTGELFF. The CDR3 DNA sequence: TGTGCCAGCAGCCTCGCCATGGACCCGAACACCGGGGAGCTGTTTTTT.